This T cell receptor (beta chain) was profiled in a study of cytomegalovirus exposure and HLA in healthy donors. Looking at the study overall: Unique TCR beta sequences numbering over 100 million came from roughly 180 million T cells in an earlier analysis.

Study-wide points: The only immune exposure information that was available was CMV serostatus. Most of the CMV-associated TCR beta chains (in a later analysis) appeared to be HLA-restricted.

A multiplex PCR was run with 60 Vbeta primers and 13 Jbeta primers. Produced via immunoSEQ multiplex PCR; TCRdb's table is partial and in-frame only. The data show around 100,000 clones, with roughly four fifths seen just once and about 4.5% held by the top ten. Comment on this clone: Antigen: not known.

Sequencing was done on a sample of PBMCs. The origin of this receptor is a woman between 40 and 55 years old in good health and CMV-seropositive.

In DNA form, the CDR3 reads TGTGCCAGTGGAGACAGGAACACTGAAGCTTTCTTT. Translated, it gives CASGDRNTEAFF. The genes are TRBV19 and TRBJ1-1, with D maybe TRBD1 (5 bases). This CDR3 has 12 residues. Trimming took 8 bases from V and 1 from J, leaving 8 bases between them. CDR1 and CDR2 from the germline V gene are LNHDA and SQIVND (reference sequence).